The 21 T cell receptor beta chains given below trace back to one sample, sequenced in a study of CD8 T cells in ankylosing spondylitis. Overall study findings and caveats: Several highly homologous variants formed a TCR beta motif that appeared characteristic of ankylosing spondylitis blood.

Antigen specificity for these receptors is unknown. Using its own MiXCR run on the 5' RACE reads, TCRdb lists one record per CDR3 protein. Found here are 700,000 to 1,000,000 distinct CDR3 sequences, 12% of them singletons; the top ten hold roughly 0.51%. The source material was blood, either unsorted or a sorted T cell fraction (not recorded which). The receptors shown here come from a male donor with ankylosing spondylitis.

This clonotype was observed a handful of times. This chain uses TRBV28 with TRBJ2-7; D unresolved. Trimming cost V 2 bases and J 5 bases, with 7 bases left between them. Looked up from germline, CDR1 is MDHEN and CDR2 is SYDVKM. CDR3 length: 12 amino acids. CDR3 loop: CASSLRRNEQYF. In DNA form, the CDR3 reads TGTGCCAGCAGTTTAAGACGCAACGAGCAGTACTTC.

The chain couples TRBV1 to TRBJ2-2. TRBV1 is deemed a pseudogene. This CDR3 contains 17 residues. The CDR3 region has the DNA TGCACCAGCAGCCAAGAAGACATACTAGCGGACCCCTGGGAGCTGTTTTTT. The encoded protein is CTSSQEDILADPWELFF.

This clonotype was recorded at least ten times. The chain employs TRBV4-3 and TRBJ2-7; D tentatively reads TRBD1 or TRBD2 (5 bases each). Trimming removed 3 bases from V and 3 bases from J, with 12 bases in between. Germline CDR1 is LGHNA and CDR2 is YSLEER. This CDR3 is 14 amino acids long. The CDR3 nucleotides are TGCGCCAGCAGCCATCGGGCAGGGAGCTACGAGCAGTACTTC. It is translated as CASSHRAGSYEQYF.

The rearrangement joins TRBV24-1 to TRBJ2-3; D not resolved. Germline V gives CDR1 KGHDR, CDR2 SFDVKD. Trimming cost V 10 bases and J 2 bases, with 6 bases left between them. CDR3 length: 11 residues. CDR3 DNA sequence: TGTGCCACAAAGGACACAGATACGCAGTATTTT. It is translated as CATKDTDTQYF.

The V gene is TRBV5-1, the J gene TRBJ1-2; D ambiguous. The CDR3 extends over 14 amino acids. V lost 0 bases, J lost 1 base, and 7 bases lay in between. Germline-derived CDR1 and CDR2 are SGHRS and YFSETQ. The DNA of the CDR3 is TGCGCCAGCAGCTTGGAACAGCTTAACTATGGCTACACCTTC. It is translated as CASSLEQLNYGYTF.

This clonotype has more than one count but fewer than ten. The chain carries TRBV29-1 and TRBJ1-1; TRBD1 matches 12 bases. The CDR3 length is 13 residues. Germline loops: CDR1 SQVTM, CDR2 ANQGSEA. Germline trimming cut 4 bases from V and 6 bases from J; bases unmatched to any gene: 3. Written as DNA, the CDR3 is TGCAGCGTTGCGGGACAGGGGGCTCCTGAAGCTTTCTTT. The encoded protein is CSVAGQGAPEAFF.

This clonotype has at least ten counts. V is TRBV6-2 or TRBV6-3 and J is TRBJ2-5, with 8 bases that match TRBD1. The CDR3 is 15 residues long. J gave up 6 bases and V 5 bases, and 11 bases lay outside the gene matches. Germline-derived CDR1 and CDR2 are MNHEY and SVGEGT. CDR3 in DNA: TGTGCCAGCAGTAGGGTTCCAACAGGGGGGAAGACCCAGTACTTC. The encoded protein is CASSRVPTGGKTQYF.

Ten or more counts support this clonotype. This chain uses TRBV29-1 with TRBJ2-5, with TRBD1 as a possible D gene (6 bases). The germline V gene has CDR1 SQVTM and CDR2 ANQGSEA. The length of the CDR3 is 12 residues. The V and J ends lost 3 bases and 5 bases respectively, with 10 bases between them. CDR3 in amino acids: CSVEEQGETQYF. DNA of the CDR3: TGCAGCGTTGAGGAGCAGGGGGAGACCCAGTACTTC. Full variable domain (missing parts from reference TRBV29-1 and TRBJ2-5): SAVISQKPSRDICQRGTSLTIQCQVDSQVTMMFWYRQQPGQSLTLIATANQGSEATYESGFVIDKFPISRPNLTFSTLTVSNMSPEDSSIYLCSVEEQGETQYFGPGTRLLVL.

The chain links TRBV28 to TRBJ2-3; TRBD1 might be the D (6 bases). The V end lost 3 bases, the J end lost 3 bases, and 10 bases lay between the germline ends. Germline V gene data show CDR1 as MDHEN and CDR2 as SYDVKM. The length of the CDR3 is 14 residues. The DNA of the CDR3 is TGTGCCAGCAGTTTGCCCCAGGGGACAGATACGCAGTATTTT. Translating gives CASSLPQGTDTQYF.

The rearrangement uses TRBV6-5 and TRBJ2-1; D unresolved. Trimming took off 1 base at V and 7 bases at J, with 11 bases between the two ends. This CDR3 region has 14 residues. Germline loops: CDR1 MNHEY, CDR2 SVGAGI. CDR3 coding DNA: TGTGCCAGCAGTTACTTAGGGTCGAGGAATGAGCAGTTCTTC. It specifies CASSYLGSRNEQFF.

This sequence joins TRBV30 and TRBJ2-3; D is perhaps TRBD1 (5 bases). Germline loops: CDR1 GTSNPN, CDR2 SVGIG (reference sequence). V was cut by 5 bases and J by 5 bases, with 17 bases left in between. The CDR3 has 14 residues. CDR3 loop: CAWELRGSGDTQYF. The CDR3 nucleotides read TGTGCCTGGGAGTTAAGGGGCTCGGGAGATACGCAGTATTTT.

This clonotype was detected only a few times. The V and J genes are TRBV5-1 and TRBJ2-1; 7 nucleotides align to TRBD2. The V gene end was trimmed by 0 bases and the J gene end by 8 bases; junction bases not matched to a gene: 14. Germline CDR1 reads SGHRS; CDR2 reads YFSETQ. The CDR3 is 17 residues long. The CDR3 region is CASSLDPWGEGGDEQFF. The CDR3 nucleotides are TGCGCCAGCAGCTTGGATCCCTGGGGGGAGGGCGGCGATGAGCAGTTCTTC.

In its sample, this clonotype was seen a few times. The CDR3 DNA is TGTGCCAGCAGCTTAGCTAGGGTGGCAGGGGAAGAGACCCAGTACTTC. Encoded protein: CASSLARVAGEETQYF. The rearrangement links TRBV7-9 to TRBJ2-5; D possibly corresponds to TRBD1 (6 bases). The CDR3 runs to 16 residues. Germline V CDR1 and CDR2: SEHNR, FQNEAQ (reference sequence). V lost 0 bases, J lost 3 bases, and 14 bases lay in between.

This clonotype was detected only a few times. In DNA, the CDR3 is TGTGCCAGCAGCTTCATATCCGGGACAGAAGCTTTCTTT. Amino acids: CASSFISGTEAFF. This chain joins TRBV5-5 and TRBJ1-1; the D gene is possibly TRBD1 (6 bases). This CDR3 is 13 amino acids long. CDR1 and CDR2 from the germline V gene are SGHKS and YYEKEE (reference sequence). The ends were cut back, 2 bases at V and 8 bases at J, with 13 bases in the middle. The full variable domain, in which reference TRBV5-5 and TRBJ1-1 provide the parts outside the CDR3, is DAGVTQSPTHLIKTRGQQVTLRCSPISGHKSVSWYQQVLGQGPQFIFQYYEKEERGRGNFPDRFSARQFPNYSSELNVNALLLGDSALYLCASSFISGTEAFFGQGTRLTVV.

The rearrangement uses TRBV29-1 and TRBJ2-7, with 7 bases that match TRBD1. The CDR3 sequence is 12 residues long. V gave up 1 base and J gave up 3 bases; unmatched junction bases: 0. Germline V gene lookup returns CDR1 SQVTM and CDR2 ANQGSEA. CDR3: CSVEGTGYEQYF. DNA of the CDR3: TGCAGCGTTGAAGGGACAGGCTACGAGCAGTACTTC.

The chain uses TRBV20-1 and TRBJ1-6; TRBD1 matches at 7 bases. Germline V CDR1 and CDR2: DFQATT, SNEGSKA (reference sequence). The ends lost 1 base at V and 10 bases at J; junction bases unmatched: 10. This CDR3 contains 15 residues. CDR3 coding DNA: TGCAGTGCTAGAGCCGTCCAGGGGGGCCACTCACCCCTCCACTTT. It yields the protein CSARAVQGGHSPLHF.

The genes are TRBV7-2 and TRBJ1-3; 7 bases are a match to TRBD1. Losses at the gene ends were 6 bases for V and 2 bases for J; bases not matched to a gene: 7. CDR3 size: 15 residues. CDR1 and CDR2 (germline): SGHTA, FQGNSA. CDR3 coding DNA: TGTGCCAGCAGTCGAGACAGGGAAACTGGAAACACCATATATTTT. This encodes CASSRDRETGNTIYF.

This clonotype came up a few times. The chain is built from TRBV30 and TRBJ1-1, with D uncertain. The V and J ends lost 0 bases and 2 bases respectively, with 7 bases between them. Germline V CDR1 and CDR2: GTSNPN, SVGIG (reference sequence). This CDR3 is 13 amino acids long. The CDR3 here is CAWSVTSNTEAFF. The CDR3 DNA sequence: TGTGCCTGGAGTGTCACATCAAACACTGAAGCTTTCTTT.

The genes are TRBV25-1 and TRBJ1-1; D unclear. Germline V gives CDR1 MGHDK, CDR2 SYGVNS. V lost 3 bases and J 2 bases, leaving 10 bases between the germline ends. This CDR3 comprises 14 residues. For the CDR3, the DNA is TGTGCCAGCAGTGAGGACCGGAGAAACACTGAAGCTTTCTTT. Its translation is CASSEDRRNTEAFF.

This chain uses TRBV28 with TRBJ2-7; 9 bases are a match to TRBD1. CDR3 length: 16 amino acids. Trimming at V came to 5 bases and at J to 2 bases, leaving 10 bases not matched to a gene. Looked up from germline, CDR1 is MDHEN and CDR2 is SYDVKM. CDR3 DNA sequence: TGTGCCAGCAGTCCATTCCGGGACAGGGATCCCTACGAGCAGTACTTC. Translated, it gives CASSPFRDRDPYEQYF.

V and J are TRBV5-1 and TRBJ2-7, with no clear D. This CDR3 is 13 amino acids long. V was clipped by 2 bases and J by 5 bases, with 11 bases between them. The V gene's germline CDR1 is SGHRS and CDR2 YFSETQ. The CDR3 here is CASSLGTANEQYF. CDR3 nucleotides: TGCGCCAGCAGCTTAGGTACAGCAAACGAGCAGTACTTC.